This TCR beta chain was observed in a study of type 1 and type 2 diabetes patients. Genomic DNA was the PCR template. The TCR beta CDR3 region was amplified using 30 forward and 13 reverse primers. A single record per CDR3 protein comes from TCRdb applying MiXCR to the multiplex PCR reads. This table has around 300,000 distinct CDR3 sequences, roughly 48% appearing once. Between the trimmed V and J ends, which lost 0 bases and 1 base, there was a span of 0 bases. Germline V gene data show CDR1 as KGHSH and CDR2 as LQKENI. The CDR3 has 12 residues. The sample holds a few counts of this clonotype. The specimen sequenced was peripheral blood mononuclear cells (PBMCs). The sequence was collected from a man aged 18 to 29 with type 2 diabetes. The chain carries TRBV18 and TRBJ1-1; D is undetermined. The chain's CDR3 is CASSPPNTEAFF. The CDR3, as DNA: TGTGCCAGCTCACCACCGAACACTGAAGCTTTCTTT.